Below, 12 T cell receptor beta chains from the same sample are listed, as sequenced in a study of neurological immune-mediated disorders. Via MiXCR, TCRdb re-called the 5' RACE reads, giving one row per CDR3 protein. The table has under 80,000 distinct CDR3 sequences, about 9% seen once. Sequencing was carried out using PBMCs. These receptors all stem from a middle-aged man in good health.

This clonotype has at least ten counts. The CDR3 loop reads CASSLVADHYEQYF. Here the CDR3 DNA reads TGCGCCAGCAGCTTGGTTGCTGACCACTACGAGCAGTACTTC. The V and J genes are TRBV5-1 and TRBJ2-7; no definite D call. V lost 0 bases to trimming and J lost 3 bases, with 10 bases between them. CDR1 SGHRS and CDR2 YFSETQ come from the germline V gene. The CDR3 consists of 14 residues.

At least ten counts were recorded for this clonotype. The rearrangement uses TRBV3-1 and TRBJ2-7, with D maybe TRBD2 (6 bases). The CDR3 sequence is 13 residues long. V dropped 5 bases and J dropped 3 bases, with 11 bases sitting between them. Germline assignment: CDR1 LGHDT and CDR2 YNNKEL (reference sequence). CDR3 region: CASSGRESYEQYF. CDR3 sequence (DNA): TGTGCCAGCAGCGGCCGGGAGAGCTACGAGCAGTACTTC.

Regarding this clonotype: Possible read error: a much larger clone is one base away. V gene TRBV3-1 combines with J gene TRBJ2-3, with D perhaps assigned TRBD1 or TRBD2 (6 bases each). Germline CDR1 LGHDT, CDR2 YNNKEL (reference sequence). This CDR3 region has 16 residues. CDR3 region: CVSSPATTGGVDTQYF. CDR3 nucleotides: TGTGTCAGCAGCCCGGCGACAACCGGGGGCGTAGATACGCAGTATTTT.

This clonotype was detected many times. The chain uses TRBV5-5 and TRBJ2-3; a possible D gene is TRBD1 (5 bases). The V end was cut by 0 bases, the J end by 7 bases, with 12 bases between. This CDR3 has 14 residues. The V gene's germline CDR1 is SGHKS and CDR2 YYEKEE (reference sequence). The CDR3 sequence: CASSLDKGVNTQYF. The CDR3 bases are TGTGCCAGCAGCTTGGATAAAGGGGTTAATACGCAGTATTTT. The full variable domain, with the rest looked up from reference TRBV5-5 and TRBJ2-3, is DAGVTQSPTHLIKTRGQQVTLRCSPISGHKSVSWYQQVLGQGPQFIFQYYEKEERGRGNFPDRFSARQFPNYSSELNVNALLLGDSALYLCASSLDKGVNTQYFGPGTRLTVL.

This clonotype was seen ten or more times. This chain joins TRBV6-2 or TRBV6-3 and TRBJ1-5; D is possibly TRBD1 (5 bases). Germline assignment: CDR1 MNHEY and CDR2 SVGEGT. The CDR3 covers 14 residues. V lost 6 bases and J lost 4, with 13 bases in between. Here the CDR3 DNA reads TGTGCCAGCAGCCCTTCGGCAGGGAATCAGCCCCAGCATTTT. Amino acid sequence: CASSPSAGNQPQHF.

This clonotype was observed at least ten times. V is TRBV3-1 and J is TRBJ1-1, with TRBD1 as a possible D gene (5 bases). Germline values: CDR1 LGHDT, CDR2 YNNKEL (reference sequence). V gave up 1 base and J gave up 4 bases, with 16 bases separating them. CDR3 length: 16 amino acids. CDR3 residues: CASSQGGPPLGTEAFF. The CDR3 DNA reads as TGTGCCAGCAGCCAAGGGGGACCCCCCCTGGGCACTGAAGCTTTCTTT.

This clonotype was seen at least ten times. The rearrangement links TRBV29-1 to TRBJ1-1; 11 bases fit TRBD1. Germline V lookup: CDR1 SQVTM, CDR2 ANQGSEA. The V segment lost 4 bases and the J segment 1 base; nucleotides outside the gene matches: 14. The CDR3 sequence is 18 residues long. CDR3 loop: CSVVPLDRGPFSNTEAFF. The CDR3 nucleotides are TGCAGCGTTGTGCCCCTGGACAGGGGGCCTTTCTCGAACACTGAAGCTTTCTTT.

For this clonotype: An end of the junction does not agree with germline; a read error may underlie this. V and J are TRBV2 and TRBJ2-1; the D gene is possibly TRBD1 (5 bases). This CDR3 comprises 13 residues. Germline values: CDR1 SNHLY, CDR2 FYNNEI. The CDR3 DNA reads as TGTGCCAGCGCAAGGGGCACCTACAATGAGCAGTTATTC. Translation gives CASARGTYNEQLF.

This clonotype was recorded at least ten times. The V call is TRBV7-2, the J call TRBJ2-1, with unresolved D. Trimming cost V 3 bases and J 9 bases, with 12 bases left between them. CDR3 length: 13 amino acids. From germline, CDR1 is SGHTA and CDR2 FQGNSA. The CDR3 DNA sequence: TGTGCCAGCAGCTTCAGAACCCCCGGTGAGCAGTTCTTC. Its translation is CASSFRTPGEQFF.

This clonotype has ten or more counts. The chain joins TRBV7-3 to TRBJ2-2; TRBD2 aligns across 9 bases. The CDR3 totals 18 residues. V lost 0 bases and J lost 7; bases outside the gene matches: 12. The germline V gene has CDR1 SGHTA and CDR2 FQGTGA. Here the CDR3 DNA reads TGTGCCAGCAGCTTAACGCCCCTGGTAGCGGGAGACCACGGGGAGCTGTTTTTT. It translates to CASSLTPLVAGDHGELFF.

To note about this clonotype: A read error may be the cause here, since a much bigger clone is one base away. The chain recombines TRBV6-6 with TRBJ2-5; TRBD2 matches at 12 bases. The germline V gene encodes CDR1 MNHNY and CDR2 SVGAGI (reference sequence). This CDR3 comprises 16 residues. DNA for the CDR3: TGTGCCTGCAGTGGCACTAGCGGGGGGTCTCAAGAGACCCAGTACTTC. Protein: CACSGTSGGSQETQYF.

This clonotype was observed at least ten times. The chain joins TRBV4-1 to TRBJ2-1, with 9 positions matching TRBD2. The CDR3 sequence is 19 residues long. Germline V gives CDR1 MGHRA, CDR2 YSYEKL. V gave up 0 bases and J gave up 2 bases; unmatched junction bases: 11. In nucleotides, the CDR3 is TGCGCCAGCAGCCAAGAAAGCCTAGCGGGAAGGAGGACCTACAATGAGCAGTTCTTC. This codes for CASSQESLAGRRTYNEQFF.